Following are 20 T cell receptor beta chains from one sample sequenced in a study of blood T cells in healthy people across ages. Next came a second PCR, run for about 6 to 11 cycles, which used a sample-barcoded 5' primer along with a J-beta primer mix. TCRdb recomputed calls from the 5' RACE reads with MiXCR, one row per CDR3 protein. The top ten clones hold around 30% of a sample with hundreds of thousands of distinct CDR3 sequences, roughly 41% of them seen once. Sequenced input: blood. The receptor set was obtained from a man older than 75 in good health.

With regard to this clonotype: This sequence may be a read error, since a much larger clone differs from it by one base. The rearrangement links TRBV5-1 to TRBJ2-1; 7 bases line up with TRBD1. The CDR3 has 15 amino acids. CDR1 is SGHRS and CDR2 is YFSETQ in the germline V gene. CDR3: CASSLGDSSDNEQFF. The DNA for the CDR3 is TGCGCCAGCAGCTTGGGGGACAGCTCCGACAATGAGCAGTTCTTC.

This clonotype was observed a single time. CDR3: CASSPGQDPSYEQYF. DNA for the CDR3: TGTGCCAGCAGCCCCGGACAGGACCCCTCCTACGAGCAGTACTTC. The V call is TRBV7-7, the J call TRBJ2-7, with 7 bases matching TRBD1. Germline V gene sequence: CDR1 SSHAT, CDR2 FNYEAQ (reference sequence). The CDR3 is 15 residues long. Germline trimming cut 5 bases from V and 0 bases from J; bases unmatched to any gene: 7.

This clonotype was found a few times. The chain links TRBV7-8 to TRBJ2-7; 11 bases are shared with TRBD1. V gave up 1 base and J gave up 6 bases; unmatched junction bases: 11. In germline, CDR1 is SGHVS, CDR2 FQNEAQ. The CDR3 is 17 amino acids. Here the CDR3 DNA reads TGTGCCAGCAGCTTAGGCCCGGGACAGGGGGTAGTGAGCGAGCAGTACTTC. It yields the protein CASSLGPGQGVVSEQYF.

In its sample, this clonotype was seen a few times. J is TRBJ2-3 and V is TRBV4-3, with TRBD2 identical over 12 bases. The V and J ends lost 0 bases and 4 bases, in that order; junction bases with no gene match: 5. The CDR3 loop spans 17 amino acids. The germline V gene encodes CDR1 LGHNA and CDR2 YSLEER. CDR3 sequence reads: CASSQEKTSGSPDTQYF. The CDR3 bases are TGCGCCAGCAGCCAAGAGAAGACTAGCGGGAGCCCAGATACGCAGTATTTT.

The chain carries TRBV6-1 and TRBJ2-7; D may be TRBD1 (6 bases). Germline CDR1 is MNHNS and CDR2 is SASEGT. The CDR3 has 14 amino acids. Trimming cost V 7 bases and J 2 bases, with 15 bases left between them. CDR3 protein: CASNTGTPPYEQYF. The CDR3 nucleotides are TGTGCCAGCAATACCGGGACACCCCCCTACGAGCAGTACTTC.

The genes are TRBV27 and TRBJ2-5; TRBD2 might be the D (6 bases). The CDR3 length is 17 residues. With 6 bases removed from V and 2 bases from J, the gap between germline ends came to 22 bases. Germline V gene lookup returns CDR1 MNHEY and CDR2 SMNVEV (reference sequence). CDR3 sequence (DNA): TGTGCCAGCAGCCCCACAACCTGGGGGGTTCGGCAAGAGACCCAGTACTTC. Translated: CASSPTTWGVRQETQYF.

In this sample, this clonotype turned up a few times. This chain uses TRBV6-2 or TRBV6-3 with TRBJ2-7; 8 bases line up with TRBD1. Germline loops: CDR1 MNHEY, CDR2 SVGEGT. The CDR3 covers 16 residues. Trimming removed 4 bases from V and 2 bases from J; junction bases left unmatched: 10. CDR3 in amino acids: CASSFYGQGLTYEQYF. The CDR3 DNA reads TGTGCCAGCAGTTTCTACGGACAGGGACTCACCTACGAGCAGTACTTC.

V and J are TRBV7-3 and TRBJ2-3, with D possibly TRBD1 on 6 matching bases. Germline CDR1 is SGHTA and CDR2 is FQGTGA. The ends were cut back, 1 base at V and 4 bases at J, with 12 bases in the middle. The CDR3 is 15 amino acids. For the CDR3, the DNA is TGTGCCAGCAGCTTAAGGGGGACAATATCAGATACGCAGTATTTT. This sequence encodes CASSLRGTISDTQYF.

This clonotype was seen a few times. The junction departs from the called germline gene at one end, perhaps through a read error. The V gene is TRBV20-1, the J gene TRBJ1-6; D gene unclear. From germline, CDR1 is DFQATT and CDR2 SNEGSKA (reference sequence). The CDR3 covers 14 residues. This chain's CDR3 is CSARDRQSYSPLHF. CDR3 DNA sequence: TGCAGTGCTAGAGATAGGCAGTCTTATTCGCCCCTCCACTTT.

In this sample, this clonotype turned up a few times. CDR3 sequence reads: CASSAEADTQYF. The DNA of the CDR3 is TGTGCCAGCAGCGCGGAGGCAGATACGCAGTATTTT. The chain joins TRBV9 to TRBJ2-3; tentatively, D is TRBD2 (5 bases). The V and J ends lost 3 bases and 4 bases respectively, with 6 bases between them. The germline V gene has CDR1 SGDLS and CDR2 YYNGEE. This CDR3 region has 12 residues. Variable domain in full (rest from reference TRBV9 and TRBJ2-3): DSGVTQTPKHLITATGQRVTLRCSPRSGDLSVYWYQQSLDQGLQFLIQYYNGEERAKGNILERFSAQQFPDLHSELNLSSLELGDSALYFCASSAEADTQYFGPGTRLTVL.

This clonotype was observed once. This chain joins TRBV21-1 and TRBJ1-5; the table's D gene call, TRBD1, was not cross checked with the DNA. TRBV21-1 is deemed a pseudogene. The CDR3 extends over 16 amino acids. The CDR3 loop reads CAGSLFRERRNQPQHF. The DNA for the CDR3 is TGTGCCGGCAGCTTATTCCGGGAAAGGAGAAATCAGCCCCAGCATTTT.

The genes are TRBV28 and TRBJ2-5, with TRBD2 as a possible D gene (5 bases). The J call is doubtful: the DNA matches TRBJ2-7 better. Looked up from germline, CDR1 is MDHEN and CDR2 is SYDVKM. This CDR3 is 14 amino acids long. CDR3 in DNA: TGTGCCAGCAGGACCGACGGGGTCCGCTGCGAGCAGTACTTC. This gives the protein CASRTDGVRCEQYF.

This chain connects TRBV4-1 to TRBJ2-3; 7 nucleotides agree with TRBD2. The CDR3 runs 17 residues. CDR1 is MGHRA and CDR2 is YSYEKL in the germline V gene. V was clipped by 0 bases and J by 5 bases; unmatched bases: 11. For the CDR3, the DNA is TGCGCCAGCAGCCAAGATTTCGAGCGGGACTATGTAGATACGCAGTATTTT. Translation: CASSQDFERDYVDTQYF.

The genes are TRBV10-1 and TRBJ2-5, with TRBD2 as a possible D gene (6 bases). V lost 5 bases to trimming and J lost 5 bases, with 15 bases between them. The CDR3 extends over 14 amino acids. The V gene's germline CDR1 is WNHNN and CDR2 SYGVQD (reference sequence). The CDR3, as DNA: TGCGCCAGCAGTAACCCTAGCGTTCCGGAGACCCAGTACTTC. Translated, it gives CASSNPSVPETQYF.

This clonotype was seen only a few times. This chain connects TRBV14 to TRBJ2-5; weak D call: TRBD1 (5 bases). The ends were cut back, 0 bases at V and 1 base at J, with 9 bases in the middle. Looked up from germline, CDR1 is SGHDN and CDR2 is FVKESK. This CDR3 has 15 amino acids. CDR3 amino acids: CASSQDGQVQETQYF. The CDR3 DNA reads TGTGCCAGCAGCCAAGACGGACAAGTCCAAGAGACCCAGTACTTC.

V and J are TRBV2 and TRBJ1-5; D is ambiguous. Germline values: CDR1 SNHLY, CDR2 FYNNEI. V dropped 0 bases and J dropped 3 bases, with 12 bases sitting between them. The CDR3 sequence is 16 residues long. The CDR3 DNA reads TGTGCCAGCAGTGAAGCGGCGGCCGCTCCCAATCAGCCCCAGCATTTT. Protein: CASSEAAAAPNQPQHF. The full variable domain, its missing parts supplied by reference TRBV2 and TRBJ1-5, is EPEVTQTPSHQVTQMGQEVILRCVPISNHLYFYWYRQILGQKVEFLVSFYNNEISEKSEIFDDQFSVERPDGSNFTLKIRSTKLEDSAMYFCASSEAAAAPNQPQHFGDGTRLSIL.

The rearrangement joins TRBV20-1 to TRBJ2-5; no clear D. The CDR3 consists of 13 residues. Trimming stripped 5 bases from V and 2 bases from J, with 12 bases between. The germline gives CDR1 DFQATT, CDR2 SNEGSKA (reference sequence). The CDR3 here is CSASPGPQETQYF. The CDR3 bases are TGCAGTGCTTCACCCGGTCCTCAAGAGACCCAGTACTTC.

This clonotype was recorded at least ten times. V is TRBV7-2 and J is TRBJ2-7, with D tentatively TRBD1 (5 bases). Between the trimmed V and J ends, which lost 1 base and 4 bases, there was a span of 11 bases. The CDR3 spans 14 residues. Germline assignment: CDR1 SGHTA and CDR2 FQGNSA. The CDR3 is CASSLVAGFYEQYF. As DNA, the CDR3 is TGTGCCAGCAGCTTAGTAGCAGGGTTTTACGAGCAGTACTTC.

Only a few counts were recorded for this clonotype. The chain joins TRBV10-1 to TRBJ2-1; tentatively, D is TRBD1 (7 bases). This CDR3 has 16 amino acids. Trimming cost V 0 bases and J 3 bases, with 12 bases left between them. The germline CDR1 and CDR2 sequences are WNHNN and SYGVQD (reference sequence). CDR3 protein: CASSESRGQLYNEQFF. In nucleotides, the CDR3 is TGCGCCAGCAGTGAGTCGCGGGGACAGCTCTACAATGAGCAGTTCTTC.

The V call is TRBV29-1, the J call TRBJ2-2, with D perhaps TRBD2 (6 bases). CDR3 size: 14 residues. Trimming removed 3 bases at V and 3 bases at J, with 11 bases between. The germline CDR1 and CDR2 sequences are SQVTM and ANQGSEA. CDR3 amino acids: CSVEGGADTGELFF. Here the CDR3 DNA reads TGCAGCGTTGAGGGGGGAGCGGACACCGGGGAGCTGTTTTTT.